The 5 T cell receptor beta chains below come from one sample, sequenced in a study of T cell responses to AZD1222 COVID-19 vaccine. Sequencing was performed with immunoSEQ multiplex PCR; in TCRdb, only in-frame clones are kept and a portion is missing. The repertoire holds 110,000 to 150,000 clones, with 93% as singletons. Here the sequenced sample was peripheral blood, taken on day 0 of AZD1222 vaccination. Receptor source: an adult in good health.

The V call is TRBV29-1, the J call TRBJ1-2; D remains unclear. The CDR3 covers 15 residues. V dropped 5 bases and J dropped 4 bases, with 20 bases sitting between them. Germline loops: CDR1 SQVTM, CDR2 ANQGSEA. The CDR3 region has the DNA TGCAGCGTTCTCCTCGCTTCAACAGAGACCTATGGCTACACCTTC. It encodes CSVLLASTETYGYTF.

The V call is TRBV9, the J call TRBJ1-1; D is unresolved. CDR1 is SGDLS, CDR2 YYNGEE, per germline. The CDR3 loop spans 14 amino acids. With 0 bases removed from V and 0 bases from J, the gap between germline ends came to 6 bases. The CDR3 reads CASSVGVVNTEAFF. The CDR3 DNA follows: TGTGCCAGCAGCGTAGGGGTAGTGAACACTGAAGCTTTCTTT.

V gene TRBV6-5 combines with J gene TRBJ2-1, with TRBD2 matching over 12 bases. V lost 9 bases, J lost 10 bases, and 10 bases stayed unmatched. Germline V gives CDR1 MNHEY, CDR2 SVGAGI. CDR3 length equals 14 residues. CDR3 residues: CASAGLAGPSEQFF. The CDR3 DNA reads TGTGCCAGTGCGGGACTAGCGGGCCCTAGCGAGCAGTTCTTC.

J is TRBJ2-7 and V is TRBV7-8; 7 bases fit TRBD2. Germline values: CDR1 SGHVS, CDR2 FQNEAQ. V lost 5 bases to trimming and J lost 2 bases; unmatched junction nucleotides: 9. The CDR3 extends over 15 amino acids. The CDR3 bases are TGTGCCAGCAGCGAAAGGGAAGCGGGGACCTACGAGCAGTACTTC. This translates into CASSEREAGTYEQYF.

The chain carries TRBV7-9 and TRBJ2-3; the D gene is possibly TRBD1 (6 bases). V lost 5 bases and J lost 1, with 13 bases in between. Germline CDR1 reads SEHNR; CDR2 reads FQNEAQ (reference sequence). CDR3 length: 15 amino acids. In DNA form, the CDR3 reads TGTGCCAGCAGCAAAGACAGGCAGGGCACAGATACGCAGTATTTT. The encoded protein is CASSKDRQGTDTQYF.